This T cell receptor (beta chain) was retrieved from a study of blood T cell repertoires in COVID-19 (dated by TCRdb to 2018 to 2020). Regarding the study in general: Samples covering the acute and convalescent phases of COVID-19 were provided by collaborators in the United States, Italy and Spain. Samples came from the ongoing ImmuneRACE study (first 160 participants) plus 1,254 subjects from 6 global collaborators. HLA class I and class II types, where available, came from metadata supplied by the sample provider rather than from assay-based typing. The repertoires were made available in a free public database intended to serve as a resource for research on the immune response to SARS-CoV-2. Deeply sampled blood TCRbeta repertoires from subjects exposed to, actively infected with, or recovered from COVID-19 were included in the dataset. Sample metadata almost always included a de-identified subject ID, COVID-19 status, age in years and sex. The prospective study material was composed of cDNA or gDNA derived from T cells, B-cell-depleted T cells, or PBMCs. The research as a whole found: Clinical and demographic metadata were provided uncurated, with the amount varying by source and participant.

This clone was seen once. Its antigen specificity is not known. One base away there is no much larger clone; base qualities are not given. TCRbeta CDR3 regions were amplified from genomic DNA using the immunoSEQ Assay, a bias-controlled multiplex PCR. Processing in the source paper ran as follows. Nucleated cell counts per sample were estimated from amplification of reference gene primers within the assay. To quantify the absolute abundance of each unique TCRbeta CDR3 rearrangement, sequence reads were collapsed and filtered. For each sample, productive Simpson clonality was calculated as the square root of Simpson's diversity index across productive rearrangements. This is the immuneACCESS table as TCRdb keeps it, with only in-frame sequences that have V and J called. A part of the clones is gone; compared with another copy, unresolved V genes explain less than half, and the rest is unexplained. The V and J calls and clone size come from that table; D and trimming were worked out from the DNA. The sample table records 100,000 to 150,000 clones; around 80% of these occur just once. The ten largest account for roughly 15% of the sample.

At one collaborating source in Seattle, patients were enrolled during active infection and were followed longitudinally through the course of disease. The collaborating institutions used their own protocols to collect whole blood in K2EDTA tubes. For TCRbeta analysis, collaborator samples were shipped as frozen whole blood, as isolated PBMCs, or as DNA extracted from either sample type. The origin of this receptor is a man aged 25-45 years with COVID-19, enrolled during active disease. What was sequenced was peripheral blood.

The nucleotide sequence is given as TGTGCCAGCAGTCCGGACAGGGGGCTGTACACTGAAGCTTTCTTT. Its amino acids are CASSPDRGLYTEAFF. Rearrangement joined TRBV28 to TRBJ1-1; 11 junctional bases match TRBD1. Its CDR3 holds 15 amino acids, cysteine through phenylalanine. Here the CDR3 DNA is all that survives: 45 bases in frame from base 1. From V the trimming removes 5 bases and from J it removes 3 bases, while the gene matches leave 5 bases of the junction unaccounted for. Looking up the germline V gene yields CDR1 MDHEN and CDR2 SYDVKM. The variable domain in full, with residues beyond the CDR3 obtained from the reference TRBV28 and TRBJ1-1 genes, is DVKVTQSSRYLVKRTGEKVFLECVQDMDHENMFWYRQDPGLGLRLIYFSYDVKMKEKGDIPEGYSVSREKKERFSLILESASTNQTSMYLCASSPDRGLYTEAFFGQGTRLTVV.